This T cell receptor (beta chain) was found in a study of blood T cells in healthy people across ages. The CDR3 is 13 amino acids. Per the germline V gene, CDR1 is MGHRA and CDR2 is YSYEKL. Trimming shortened V by 1 base and J by 8 bases, and 11 bases separated the two germline ends. This clonotype was recorded a few times. What it binds is not known. Findings and limits, study-wide: In older individuals, TCR beta diversity per million T cells was lower, falling roughly linearly with age.

Next came a second PCR, run for about 6 to 11 cycles, which used a sample-barcoded 5' primer along with a J-beta primer mix. Using its own MiXCR run on the 5' RACE reads, TCRdb lists one record per CDR3 protein. The profile shows 1.6 million or so distinct CDR3 sequences, 30% to 40% of them singletons. Caucasian, healthy and from Russia, the donors were aged between about 6 and 90. PBMCs, at least 7 million per sample, were isolated. The gene calls are TRBV4-1 and TRBJ1-2, with no clear D. The receptor was isolated from a woman aged 25 to 39 in good health. The specimen sequenced was blood. CDR3 nucleotide sequence: TGCGCCAGCAGCCAAGGTGGGATTAGCGGCTACACCTTC. It translates to CASSQGGISGYTF.